A selection of T cell receptor beta chains follows, all from one sample in a study of early T cells in non-severe SARS-CoV-2 infection. TCRdb re-called the 5' RACE reads through MiXCR, storing one row per CDR3 protein. The profile shows 55,000 to 70,000 distinct CDR3 sequences, around 4.6% of them singletons. The sequenced material came from whole blood. These TCRs come from an adult who was a healthcare worker with PCR-confirmed SARS-CoV-2 infection or an uninfected control (not recorded which). The CDR3 runs from the conserved cysteine through the conserved F or W. The D gene is left open where the match is weak. Size is stated for part of the rows, as once, few or many counts, or as a class when the clone is expanded.

abundance: many
d_gene: .
v_gene: TRBV24-1
j_gene: TRBJ1-5
CDR3aa: CATSDLLGSGEPQHF
CDR3nt: TGTGCCACCAGTGATTTGTTGGGGTCGGGTGAGCCCCAGCATTTT

abundance: few
d_gene: TRBD1
v_gene: TRBV12-3/TRBV12-4
j_gene: TRBJ2-3
CDR3aa: CASRYTGDAQYF
CDR3nt: TGTGCCAGCAGGTACACAGGGGATGCGCAGTATTTT

abundance: .
d_gene: .
v_gene: TRBV19
j_gene: TRBJ2-7
CDR3aa: CASSIEVGPPTYEQYF
CDR3nt: TGTGCCAGTAGTATAGAAGTCGGGCCTCCGACCTACGAGCAGTACTTC

abundance: many
d_gene: .
v_gene: TRBV10-3
j_gene: TRBJ2-7
CDR3aa: CAISESAGPRLYEQYF
CDR3nt: TGTGCCATCAGTGAGTCGGCAGGGCCCCGTCTTTACGAGCAGTACTTC

abundance: many
d_gene: .
v_gene: TRBV6-1
j_gene: TRBJ1-1
CDR3aa: CASSDRGGGPEAFF
CDR3nt: TGTGCCAGCAGTGATCGGGGTGGTGGCCCCGAAGCTTTCTTT

abundance: few
d_gene: .
v_gene: TRBV13
j_gene: TRBJ2-2
CDR3aa: CASSYRQEGTGELFF
CDR3nt: TGTGCCAGCAGCTATCGACAGGAGGGCACCGGGGAGCTGTTTTTT

abundance: many
d_gene: .
v_gene: TRBV18
j_gene: TRBJ2-7
CDR3aa: CASSTTTTGEGTYF
CDR3nt: TGTGCCAGCTCAACAACCACCACAGGGGAGGGGACATACTTC

abundance: many
d_gene: TRBD2
v_gene: TRBV4-1
j_gene: TRBJ2-2
CDR3aa: CASSQEEVTSGIWLGELFF
CDR3nt: TGCGCCAGCAGCCAAGAAGAAGTGACTAGCGGGATTTGGCTCGGGGAGCTGTTTTTT

abundance: few
d_gene: .
v_gene: TRBV7-9
j_gene: TRBJ1-6
CDR3aa: CASSPFDSPLHF
CDR3nt: TGTGCCAGCAGCCCCTTTGATTCACCCCTCCACTTT

abundance: many
d_gene: .
v_gene: TRBV24-1
j_gene: TRBJ2-7
CDR3aa: CATSESGEPNEQYF
CDR3nt: TGTGCCACCAGTGAATCAGGGGAGCCCAACGAGCAGTACTTC

abundance: many
d_gene: TRBD2
v_gene: TRBV10-1
j_gene: TRBJ2-1
CDR3aa: CASSEIGTTNEQFF
CDR3nt: TGCGCCAGCAGTGAGATCGGGACTACCAATGAGCAGTTCTTC

abundance: many
d_gene: .
v_gene: TRBV5-6
j_gene: TRBJ2-7
CDR3aa: CASSNPLAYEQYF
CDR3nt: TGTGCCAGCAGCAACCCACTAGCCTACGAGCAGTACTTC

abundance: .
d_gene: TRBD2
v_gene: TRBV10-3
j_gene: TRBJ2-7
CDR3aa: CAIGSGTSQYEQYF
CDR3nt: TGTGCCATCGGATCCGGGACTAGTCAGTACGAGCAGTACTTC

abundance: many
d_gene: .
v_gene: TRBV3-1
j_gene: TRBJ1-3
CDR3aa: CASSHGNTIYF
CDR3nt: TGTGCCAGCAGCCACGGCAACACCATATATTTT

abundance: many
d_gene: .
v_gene: TRBV4-2
j_gene: TRBJ1-2
CDR3aa: CASSQDQVRALDYGYTF
CDR3nt: TGTGCCAGCAGCCAAGATCAGGTCAGGGCCCTAGACTATGGCTACACCTTC

abundance: .
d_gene: .
v_gene: TRBV4-2
j_gene: TRBJ2-7
CDR3aa: CASSPERTGTTLNYEQYF
CDR3nt: TGTGCCAGCAGCCCCGAGAGGACCGGGACCACCCTAAACTACGAGCAGTACTTC

abundance: few
d_gene: .
v_gene: TRBV2
j_gene: TRBJ1-2
CDR3aa: CANQGSLNYYGYTF
CDR3nt: TGTGCCAACCAGGGTTCCCTCAACTACTATGGCTACACCTTC

abundance: .
d_gene: TRBD1
v_gene: TRBV18
j_gene: TRBJ2-3
CDR3aa: CASRGGQTDTQYF
CDR3nt: TGTGCCAGCCGAGGGGGCCAGACAGATACGCAGTATTTT

abundance: .
d_gene: TRBD2
v_gene: TRBV6-5
j_gene: TRBJ2-1
CDR3aa: CASSPGTSGNEQFF
CDR3nt: TGTGCCAGCAGTCCCGGGACTAGCGGTAATGAGCAGTTCTTC

abundance: many
d_gene: .
v_gene: TRBV20-1
j_gene: TRBJ2-3
CDR3aa: CSARSPLEAPTDTQYF
CDR3nt: TGCAGTGCTAGATCCCCTCTAGAAGCCCCAACAGATACGCAGTATTTT

abundance: few
d_gene: .
v_gene: TRBV7-9
j_gene: TRBJ1-1
CDR3aa: CASSLLTANTEAFF
CDR3nt: TGTGCCAGCAGCTTGTTGACAGCGAACACTGAAGCTTTCTTT

abundance: .
d_gene: TRBD2
v_gene: TRBV5-1
j_gene: TRBJ2-1
CDR3aa: CASRSNGREAYNEQFF
CDR3nt: TGCGCCAGCAGGTCGAACGGGAGGGAGGCTTACAATGAGCAGTTCTTC

abundance: many
d_gene: TRBD1
v_gene: TRBV7-9
j_gene: TRBJ1-1
CDR3aa: CASSLGTGPEAFF
CDR3nt: TGTGCCAGCAGCTTAGGGACAGGCCCTGAAGCTTTCTTT

abundance: many
d_gene: .
v_gene: TRBV12-3/TRBV12-4
j_gene: TRBJ2-7
CDR3aa: CASSLGGSQPSYEQYF
CDR3nt: TGTGCCAGCAGTTTAGGCGGGTCACAACCCTCCTACGAGCAGTACTTC

abundance: many
d_gene: .
v_gene: TRBV30
j_gene: TRBJ1-3
CDR3aa: CAWSGQISGNTIYF
CDR3nt: TGTGCCTGGAGCGGACAGATCTCTGGAAACACCATATATTTT